Shown below are 20 T cell receptor beta chains from a single sample sequenced in a study of blood T cell repertoires in COVID-19. TCRdb keeps only in-frame clones here, not all; method: immunoSEQ multiplex PCR. Altogether 150,000 to 200,000 clones are present, 90% to 95% being singletons, with the ten largest covering about 0.54%. The sequenced sample was peripheral blood. These receptors were taken from a man between 50 and 59 years old with acute or convalescent COVID-19.

V gene TRBV28 combines with J gene TRBJ1-1, with D unclear. Germline CDR1 MDHEN, CDR2 SYDVKM. Trimming removed 3 bases from V and 3 bases from J, with 11 bases in between. There are 14 residues in the CDR3. The CDR3 is CASSLRVGDTEAFF. For the CDR3, the DNA is TGTGCCAGCAGTTTGAGGGTTGGGGACACTGAAGCTTTCTTT.

This chain connects TRBV19 to TRBJ1-1; 11 nucleotides match TRBD1. CDR1 LNHDA and CDR2 SQIVND come from the germline V gene (reference sequence). The CDR3 extends over 15 amino acids. Trimming at V came to 5 bases and at J to 3 bases, leaving 5 bases not matched to a gene. The CDR3 region has the DNA TGTGCCAGTAGTCCGGGACAGGGGGGTCACACTGAAGCTTTCTTT. Translation gives CASSPGQGGHTEAFF.

The sample holds one count of this clone. The V call is TRBV19, the J call TRBJ2-2; 7 nucleotides match TRBD1. V lost 3 bases, J lost 2 bases, and 9 bases stayed unmatched. CDR1 LNHDA and CDR2 SQIVND come from the germline V gene (reference sequence). This CDR3 is 17 amino acids long. The CDR3 DNA follows: TGTGCCAGTAGTATCCTGATTGGGACAGCCAACACCGGGGAGCTGTTTTTT. Amino acids: CASSILIGTANTGELFF.

This clone came up once. The J gene is TRBJ2-3, the V gene TRBV2; the D gene is possibly TRBD2 (6 bases). The CDR3 consists of 16 residues. Germline CDR1 is SNHLY and CDR2 is FYNNEI. Trimming shortened V by 5 bases and J by 2 bases, and 17 bases separated the two germline ends. The CDR3 nucleotides are TGTGCCAGCAGTTTGGAGGGCCTGATCAACACAGATACGCAGTATTTT. It codes for CASSLEGLINTDTQYF.

V is TRBV7-3 and J is TRBJ2-7; 10 nucleotides align to TRBD1. The junction had 8 bases not matched to a gene; V was cut back by 5 bases and J by 7 bases. The CDR3 length is 14 residues. Per the germline V gene, CDR1 is SGHTA and CDR2 is FQGTGA. The CDR3 protein is CASSSAGQGSEQYF. CDR3 nucleotides: TGTGCCAGCAGCAGTGCGGGACAGGGGTCGGAGCAGTACTTC. Drawing the rest from reference TRBV7-3 and TRBJ2-7, the complete variable domain is GAGVSQTPSNKVTEKGKYVELRCDPISGHTALYWYRQSLGQGPEFLIYFQGTGAADDSGLPNDRFFAVRPEGSVSTLKIQRTERGDSAVYLCASSSAGQGSEQYFGPGTRLTVT.

The V gene is TRBV19, the J gene TRBJ2-7; 10 nucleotides line up with TRBD2. Germline trimming cut 7 bases from V and 12 bases from J; bases unmatched to any gene: 9. Per germline, CDR1 LNHDA and CDR2 SQIVND (reference sequence). This CDR3 spans 12 amino acids. The CDR3 loop is CASTPGLAEMYF. CDR3 sequence (DNA): TGTGCCAGTACCCCCGGACTAGCGGAGATGTACTTC. Variable domain in full (rest from reference TRBV19 and TRBJ2-7): DGGITQSPKYLFRKEGQNVTLSCEQNLNHDAMYWYRQDPGQGLRLIYYSQIVNDFQKGDIAEGYSVSREKKESFPLTVTSAQKNPTAFYLCASTPGLAEMYFGPGTRLTVT.

The chain recombines TRBV5-1 with TRBJ2-2, with 10 nucleotides matching TRBD1. The germline gives CDR1 SGHRS, CDR2 YFSETQ. The CDR3 has 14 amino acids. J lost 6 bases, V lost 2 bases, and 1 base had no gene match. The CDR3 loop is CASSFGQGAGELFF. The CDR3, as DNA: TGCGCCAGCAGCTTTGGACAGGGGGCCGGGGAGCTGTTTTTT.

The CDR3 DNA reads TGTGCCAGCAGTCCGGGGCCCGACAGGATCTATGGCTACACCTTC. It is translated as CASSPGPDRIYGYTF. The chain uses TRBV5-6 and TRBJ1-2; D perhaps matches TRBD1 (6 bases). The CDR3 consists of 15 residues. Trimming removed 5 bases at V and 4 bases at J, with 18 bases between. Germline CDR1 is SGHDT and CDR2 is YYEEEE.

This clone has only a few counts. This rearrangement joins TRBV7-9 to TRBJ1-6; 9 nucleotides match TRBD1. The CDR3 is 15 residues long. Germline CDR1 reads SEHNR; CDR2 reads FQNEAQ (reference sequence). The V segment lost 5 bases and the J segment 9 bases; nucleotides outside the gene matches: 8. The CDR3 loop is CASSPRGQGTSPLHF. CDR3 nucleotides: TGTGCCAGCAGCCCGAGGGGACAGGGCACTTCACCCCTCCACTTT.

The chain has TRBV9 and TRBJ1-1; weak D call: TRBD1 (6 bases). Trimming shortened V by 4 bases and J by 7 bases, and 17 bases separated the two germline ends. This CDR3 region has 14 residues. Looked up from germline, CDR1 is SGDLS and CDR2 is YYNGEE. CDR3 region: CASSPTGAPYEAFF. The CDR3 coding sequence is TGTGCCAGCAGCCCGACAGGTGCACCCTATGAAGCTTTCTTT.

This rearrangement joins TRBV7-9 to TRBJ1-1; D unresolved. Per germline, CDR1 SEHNR and CDR2 FQNEAQ (reference sequence). This CDR3 is built from 12 residues. Trimming took off 3 bases at V and 1 base at J, with 3 bases between the two ends. The CDR3 region has the DNA TGTGCCAGCAGCTTCGGGAACACTGAAGCTTTCTTT. Translation gives CASSFGNTEAFF.

This chain uses TRBV7-3 with TRBJ2-2, with D uncertain. CDR1 and CDR2 from the germline V gene are SGHTA and FQGTGA. Deletions cut 2 bases from V and 4 bases from J, with 8 bases between. The CDR3 is 14 residues long. The CDR3 sequence is CASSLWRSTGELFF. DNA of the CDR3: TGTGCCAGCAGCTTATGGCGGTCCACCGGGGAGCTGTTTTTT.

The chain joins TRBV5-4 to TRBJ2-3; D is possibly TRBD1 (5 bases). Per germline, CDR1 SGHNT and CDR2 YYREEE (reference sequence). CDR3 size: 15 residues. V was pared by 2 bases and J by 3 bases, with 13 bases between. The CDR3: CASSFKQGQTDTQYF. The CDR3 bases are TGTGCCAGCAGCTTTAAGCAGGGCCAAACAGATACGCAGTATTTT. Full variable domain (outside the CDR3, taken from reference TRBV5-4 and TRBJ2-3): ETGVTQSPTHLIKTRGQQVTLRCSSQSGHNTVSWYQQALGQGPQFIFQYYREEENGRGNFPPRFSGLQFPNYSSELNVNALELDDSALYLCASSFKQGQTDTQYFGPGTRLTVL.

V and J are TRBV2 and TRBJ2-1; a weak D match, TRBD1 (6 bases). The germline V and J ends were trimmed by 6 bases and 10 bases, with 22 bases remaining between them. Germline values: CDR1 SNHLY, CDR2 FYNNEI. The CDR3 sequence is 15 residues long. The DNA for the CDR3 is TGTGCCAGCAGCTTGGACAGCCCTGGGCGGGCCGAGCAGTTCTTC. Translated, it gives CASSLDSPGRAEQFF.

The rearrangement links TRBV5-8 to TRBJ2-6; TRBD1 matches at 7 bases. Unmatched junction bases numbered 2, after V lost 1 base and J lost 1 base. The CDR3 loop spans 16 amino acids. The germline gives CDR1 SGHTS, CDR2 YDEGEE. The CDR3: CASSLNRGSGANVLTF. Written as DNA, the CDR3 is TGTGCCAGCAGCTTGAACAGGGGTTCTGGGGCCAACGTCCTGACTTTC.

This clone came up a few times. Germline is not matched at one junction end, which may reflect a read error. This chain connects TRBV5-4 to TRBJ1-1; 9 bases match TRBD1. CDR1 is SGHNT and CDR2 is YYREEE in the germline V gene (reference sequence). This CDR3 comprises 14 residues. The CDR3 DNA sequence: TGTGCCAGCAGCATCGGGACAGGGAACCCTGAAGCTTTCTTT. Translated, it gives CASSIGTGNPEAFF.

The rearrangement uses TRBV9 and TRBJ2-3; no reliable D call. V was shortened by 1 base and J by 4 bases, with 7 bases between the two germline ends. The CDR3 consists of 13 residues. Germline V lookup: CDR1 SGDLS, CDR2 YYNGEE. In DNA form, the CDR3 reads TGTGCCAGCAGCGTACTTTTTTCAGATACGCAGTATTTT. Translated: CASSVLFSDTQYF.

The V call is TRBV10-3, the J call TRBJ1-5, with 10 bases matching TRBD1. Unmatched junction bases numbered 9, after V lost 10 bases and J lost 6 bases. The CDR3 covers 14 residues. Germline lookup yields CDR1 ENHRY and CDR2 SYGVKD. In nucleotides, the CDR3 is TGTGCCACCAAGCCGGGACAGGGGAGTCAGCCCCAGCATTTT. Protein: CATKPGQGSQPQHF.

This clone was recorded a few times. The rearrangement uses TRBV6-1 and TRBJ1-5; 12 nucleotides agree with TRBD1. The CDR3 loop spans 15 amino acids. J gave up 11 bases and V 1 base, and 6 bases lay outside the gene matches. Germline CDR1 and CDR2: MNHNS and SASEGT. CDR3 DNA sequence: TGTGCCAGCAGTGAAGTCGGGACAGGGGGCAAGGCCCAGCATTTT. Residues: CASSEVGTGGKAQHF.

The chain uses TRBV27 and TRBJ1-6; no reliable D call. The CDR3 is made up of 17 amino acids. In germline, CDR1 is MNHEY, CDR2 SMNVEV (reference sequence). V was trimmed by 5 bases and J by 7 bases, leaving 21 bases between them. CDR3: CASSDSPGGPMNSPLHF. CDR3 nucleotides: TGTGCCAGCAGTGACTCCCCCGGCGGGCCGATGAATTCACCCCTCCACTTT.